The clone carrying this TCR beta chain was counted a single time. The record originates from a study of blood T cell repertoires in COVID-19. Background on the study: Sample material is recorded as cDNA or gDNA derived from T cells, B-cell-depleted T cells, or PBMCs.

In the original processing: Nucleated cell counts were estimated from reference gene primer amplification. Only in-frame clones appear in the TCRdb table, and some are missing; sequencing was by immunoSEQ multiplex PCR. V and J calls and clone size follow that table, whereas D and trimming were derived from the DNA. The sample records around 68,000 clones, 80% to 95% being singletons. The V and J ends lost 2 bases and 4 bases, in that order; junction bases with no gene match: 4. Germline V CDR1 and CDR2: SGHDT, YYEEEE. The CDR3 has 15 residues. The TCR originated in a man aged 65 to 85 with active COVID-19. The V call is TRBV5-6, the J call TRBJ2-3; 10 nucleotides agree with TRBD2. The sample taken for sequencing was peripheral blood. CDR3 sequence (DNA): TGTGCCAGCAGCTTAGCGGGGGGGCCCTCAGATACGCAGTATTTT. This sequence encodes CASSLAGGPSDTQYF.